The 17 T cell receptor beta chains in this list originate from one sample, sequenced in a study of cytomegalovirus exposure and HLA in healthy donors. Only in-frame clones appear in the TCRdb table, and some are missing; sequencing was by immunoSEQ multiplex PCR. The table includes 280,000 or so clones, approximately 88% detected once. The sequencing input was PBMCs. The receptors here all came from a woman aged 18-35 years in good health and CMV-seronegative.

The V gene is TRBV7-3, the J gene TRBJ2-1, with 11 bases lining up with TRBD2. The CDR3 is made up of 14 amino acids. Trimming removed 3 bases from V and 7 bases from J; junction bases left unmatched: 2. Germline-derived CDR1 and CDR2 are SGHTA and FQGTGA. The CDR3 sequence is CASSFTSGSNEQFF. The DNA for the CDR3 is TGTGCCAGCAGCTTCACTAGCGGGAGTAATGAGCAGTTCTTC. The full variable domain, completed using reference TRBV7-3 and TRBJ2-1, is GAGVSQTPSNKVTEKGKYVELRCDPISGHTALYWYRQSLGQGPEFLIYFQGTGAADDSGLPNDRFFAVRPEGSVSTLKIQRTERGDSAVYLCASSFTSGSNEQFFGPGTRLTVL.

J is TRBJ2-7 and V is TRBV25-1, with D possibly being TRBD2 (6 bases). The germline V gene encodes CDR1 MGHDK and CDR2 SYGVNS. Trimming removed 6 bases from V and 0 bases from J, with 12 bases in between. The CDR3 loop spans 14 amino acids. The CDR3: CASRGGLSSYEQYF. The CDR3 nucleotides are TGTGCCAGCAGGGGAGGTCTAAGCTCCTACGAGCAGTACTTC.

The chain employs TRBV10-3 and TRBJ2-7; D not resolved. Germline V gives CDR1 ENHRY, CDR2 SYGVKD. V shed 0 bases and J shed 0 bases, with 6 bases lying between them. The CDR3 covers 14 residues. The CDR3 loop reads CAISESASSYEQYF. CDR3 DNA sequence: TGTGCCATCAGTGAGTCGGCTAGCTCCTACGAGCAGTACTTC.

V usage is TRBV30 and J usage is TRBJ1-4, with D tentatively TRBD1 (6 bases). CDR1 GTSNPN and CDR2 SVGIG come from the germline V gene (reference sequence). The CDR3 covers 11 residues. Trimming took 0 bases from V and 15 from J, leaving 11 bases between them. As DNA, the CDR3 is TGTGCCTGGAGTGTTTCCGGGGACATGTTTTTT. It is translated as CAWSVSGDMFF. Looking up the rest from reference TRBV30 and TRBJ1-4 gives the full variable domain: SQTIHQWPATLVQPVGSPLSLECTVEGTSNPNLYWYRQAAGRGLQLLFYSVGIGQISSEVPQNLSASRPQDRQFILSSKKLLLSDSGFYLCAWSVSGDMFFGSGTQLSVL.

J is TRBJ1-6 and V is TRBV4-2, with unresolved D. Trimming removed 6 bases from V and 5 bases from J, with 11 bases in between. This CDR3 has 14 residues. Germline V gene sequence: CDR1 LGHNA, CDR2 YNFKEQ. The CDR3 loop reads CASSLRGDNSPLHF. The CDR3 nucleotides are TGTGCCAGCAGTTTACGGGGTGATAATTCACCCCTCCACTTT.

Here the CDR3 DNA reads TGTGCCAGCAGCTTAGGGCCGAACTGGAGGGAAACCTACGAGCAGTACTTC. Translation: CASSLGPNWRETYEQYF. The J gene is TRBJ2-7, the V gene TRBV11-2, with D perhaps matching TRBD2 (6 bases). V lost 1 base to trimming and J lost 2 bases, with 18 bases between them. The CDR3 runs to 17 residues. Germline lookup yields CDR1 SGHAT and CDR2 FQNNGV.

This chain connects TRBV4-1 to TRBJ1-4; D is uncertain. Germline V lookup: CDR1 MGHRA, CDR2 YSYEKL. This CDR3 has 17 residues. V dropped 0 bases and J dropped 3 bases, with 14 bases sitting between them. In DNA, the CDR3 is TGCGCCAGCAGCCAAGAAGTGACTCGACGAGCTAATGAAAAACTGTTTTTT. This sequence encodes CASSQEVTRRANEKLFF.

The chain links TRBV18 to TRBJ2-1; 13 positions agree with TRBD2. The CDR3 sequence is 18 residues long. Looked up from germline, CDR1 is KGHSH and CDR2 is LQKENI. V lost 4 bases, J lost 3 bases, and 9 bases stayed unmatched. CDR3 residues: CASSLGTSGTFDYNEQFF. The CDR3, as DNA: TGTGCCAGCTCACTTGGGACTAGCGGGACCTTCGACTACAATGAGCAGTTCTTC.

The rearrangement links TRBV27 to TRBJ2-1, with D possibly matching TRBD1 (6 bases). Trimming removed 0 bases from V and 4 bases from J, with 10 bases in between. The CDR3 is 15 residues long. The germline V gene has CDR1 MNHEY and CDR2 SMNVEV (reference sequence). This chain's CDR3 is CASSLSQGSYNEQFF. The CDR3 nucleotides are TGTGCCAGCAGTTTATCACAGGGTAGTTACAATGAGCAGTTCTTC.

The chain joins TRBV5-4 to TRBJ2-7; possibly TRBD1 for D (6 bases). This CDR3 has 14 amino acids. CDR1 and CDR2 (germline): SGHNT, YYREEE (reference sequence). The ends were cut back, 4 bases at V and 5 bases at J, with 16 bases in the middle. CDR3 in DNA: TGTGCCAGCAGCAACGGGGACACGGATCACGAGCAGTACTTC. This gives the protein CASSNGDTDHEQYF.

Turning to this clone: Germline and junction disagree at one end, which may indicate a read error. The chain has TRBV6-1 and TRBJ1-1, with D unclear. CDR1 is MNHNS and CDR2 is SASEGT in the germline V gene. This CDR3 has 10 amino acids. The CDR3 reads CASSPSTQPF. The CDR3 nucleotides are TGTGCCAGCAGCCCCTCCACACAGCCGTTT.

The chain uses TRBV9 and TRBJ1-1; D possibly corresponds to TRBD1 (6 bases). The CDR3 length is 15 residues. Between the trimmed V and J ends, which lost 0 bases and 5 bases, there was a span of 14 bases. Germline-derived CDR1 and CDR2 are SGDLS and YYNGEE. For the CDR3, the DNA is TGTGCCAGCAGCGTAGTGGGGGGGCGAACTACTGAAGCTTTCTTT. Amino acid sequence: CASSVVGGRTTEAFF.

This clone was detected only once. The CDR3 nucleotides read TGTGCCAGCAGGGCTCGGGGGGTTACCTCCTACGAGCAGTACTTC. Its translation: CASRARGVTSYEQYF. The chain carries TRBV6-1 and TRBJ2-7, with 7 nucleotides matching TRBD2. The CDR3 runs to 15 residues. Germline V CDR1 and CDR2: MNHNS, SASEGT. V was pared by 6 bases and J by 0 bases, with 8 bases of the junction left unmatched.

The chain combines TRBV6-1 with TRBJ2-3; D is unclear. Germline V gene data show CDR1 as MNHNS and CDR2 as SASEGT. The V gene lost 10 bases and the J gene lost 6 bases, with 14 bases spanning the gap. The CDR3 sequence is 12 residues long. The CDR3 loop is CAIAWARDTQYF. In DNA form, the CDR3 reads TGTGCCATCGCATGGGCTCGGGATACGCAGTATTTT.

This sequence joins TRBV28 and TRBJ1-6; 8 bases fit TRBD1. CDR3 length: 17 residues. Losses at the gene ends were 6 bases for V and 6 bases for J; bases not matched to a gene: 13. Germline values: CDR1 MDHEN, CDR2 SYDVKM. The CDR3 loop reads CASSSSTGQDLNSPLHF. CDR3 DNA sequence: TGTGCCAGCAGCTCTTCAACGGGACAGGACCTTAATTCACCCCTCCACTTT.

This sequence joins TRBV9 and TRBJ1-1; possible D gene TRBD1, 6 bases. Germline loops: CDR1 SGDLS, CDR2 YYNGEE. CDR3 length equals 17 residues. Trimming cost V 3 bases and J 1 base, with 19 bases left between them. This CDR3 is CASSAWRGGIGNTEAFF. CDR3 DNA sequence: TGTGCCAGCAGCGCCTGGCGGGGGGGCATAGGGAACACTGAAGCTTTCTTT.

V usage is TRBV7-3 and J usage is TRBJ1-2; 9 nucleotides match TRBD1. There are 13 residues in the CDR3. The germline V gene encodes CDR1 SGHTA and CDR2 FQGTGA. J lost 8 bases, V lost 5 bases, and 6 bases had no gene match. CDR3 sequence reads: CASSPGTGRGYTF. The CDR3 coding sequence is TGTGCCAGCAGCCCGGGGACAGGGCGCGGCTACACCTTC.